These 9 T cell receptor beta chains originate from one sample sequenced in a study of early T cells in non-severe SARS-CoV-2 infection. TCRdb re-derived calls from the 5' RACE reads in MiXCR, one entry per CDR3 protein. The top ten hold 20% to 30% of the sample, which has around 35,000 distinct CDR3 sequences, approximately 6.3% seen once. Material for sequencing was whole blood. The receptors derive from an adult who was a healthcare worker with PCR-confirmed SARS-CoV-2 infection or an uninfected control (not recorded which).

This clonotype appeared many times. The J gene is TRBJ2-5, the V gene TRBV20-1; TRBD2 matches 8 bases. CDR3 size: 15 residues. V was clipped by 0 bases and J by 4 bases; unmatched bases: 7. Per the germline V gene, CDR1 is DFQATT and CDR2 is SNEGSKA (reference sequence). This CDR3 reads CSARDGRGAGETQYF. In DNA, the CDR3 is TGCAGTGCTAGAGATGGGCGGGGGGCAGGAGAGACCCAGTACTTC.

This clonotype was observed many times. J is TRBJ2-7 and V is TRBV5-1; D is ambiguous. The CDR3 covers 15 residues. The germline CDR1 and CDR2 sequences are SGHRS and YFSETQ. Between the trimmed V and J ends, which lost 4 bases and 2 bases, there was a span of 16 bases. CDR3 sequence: CASSADLAKPYEQYF. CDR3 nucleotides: TGCGCCAGCAGCGCCGATTTAGCTAAACCCTACGAGCAGTACTTC.

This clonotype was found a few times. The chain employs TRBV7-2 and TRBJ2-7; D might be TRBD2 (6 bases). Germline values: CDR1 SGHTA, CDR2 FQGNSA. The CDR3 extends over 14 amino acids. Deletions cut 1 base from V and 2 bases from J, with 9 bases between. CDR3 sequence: CASSLEEGAYEQYF. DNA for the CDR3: TGTGCCAGCAGCTTAGAGGAGGGCGCCTACGAGCAGTACTTC.

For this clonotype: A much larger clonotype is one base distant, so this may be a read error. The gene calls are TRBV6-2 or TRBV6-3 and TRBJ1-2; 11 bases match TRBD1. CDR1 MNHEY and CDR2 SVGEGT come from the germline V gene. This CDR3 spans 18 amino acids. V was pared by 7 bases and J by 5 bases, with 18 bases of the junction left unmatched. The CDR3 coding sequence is TGTGCCAGCACCGGACACAAACCGGGACAGGGGGTAGGATATGGCTACACCTTC. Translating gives CASTGHKPGQGVGYGYTF.

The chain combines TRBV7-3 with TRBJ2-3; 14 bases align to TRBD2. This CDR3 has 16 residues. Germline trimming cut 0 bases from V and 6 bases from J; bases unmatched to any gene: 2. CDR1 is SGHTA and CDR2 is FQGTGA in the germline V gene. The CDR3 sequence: CASSLTGLAGGDTQYF. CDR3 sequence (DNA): TGTGCCAGCAGCTTAACAGGACTAGCGGGAGGTGATACGCAGTATTTT. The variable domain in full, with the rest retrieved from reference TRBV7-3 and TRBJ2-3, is GAGVSQTPSNKVTEKGKYVELRCDPISGHTALYWYRQSLGQGPEFLIYFQGTGAADDSGLPNDRFFAVRPEGSVSTLKIQRTERGDSAVYLCASSLTGLAGGDTQYFGPGTRLTVL.

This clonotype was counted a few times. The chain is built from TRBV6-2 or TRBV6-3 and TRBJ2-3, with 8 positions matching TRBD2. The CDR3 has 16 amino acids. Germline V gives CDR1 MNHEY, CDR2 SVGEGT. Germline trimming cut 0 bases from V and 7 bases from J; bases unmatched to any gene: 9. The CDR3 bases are TGTGCCAGCAGTTACTCGATGAGCGGGGGACACTATACGCAGTATTTT. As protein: CASSYSMSGGHYTQYF.

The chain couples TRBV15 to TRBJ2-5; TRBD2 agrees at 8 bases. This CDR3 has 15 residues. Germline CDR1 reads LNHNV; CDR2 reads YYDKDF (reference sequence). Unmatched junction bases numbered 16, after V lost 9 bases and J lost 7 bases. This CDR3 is CATSQLTSGPGTQYF. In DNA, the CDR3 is TGTGCCACGTCACAACTTACTAGCGGACCAGGGACCCAGTACTTC.

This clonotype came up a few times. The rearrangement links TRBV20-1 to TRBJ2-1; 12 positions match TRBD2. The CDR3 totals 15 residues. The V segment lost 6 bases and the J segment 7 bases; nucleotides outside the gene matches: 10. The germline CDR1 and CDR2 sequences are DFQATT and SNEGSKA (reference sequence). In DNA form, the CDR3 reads TGCAGTGCCACCCTCCTAGCGGGAGGGAGGAATGAGCAGTTCTTC. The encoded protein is CSATLLAGGRNEQFF.

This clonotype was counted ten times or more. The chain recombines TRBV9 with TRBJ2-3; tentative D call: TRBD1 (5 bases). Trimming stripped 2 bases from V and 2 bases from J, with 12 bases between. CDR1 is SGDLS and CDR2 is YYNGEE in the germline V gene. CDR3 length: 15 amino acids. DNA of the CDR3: TGTGCCAGCAGCGTCCTACAGGAGCCCACAGATACGCAGTATTTT. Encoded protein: CASSVLQEPTDTQYF.